Following are 27 T cell receptor beta chains from one sample sequenced in a study of blood T cell repertoires in COVID-19 (dated by TCRdb to between 2020 and 2021). The library was prepared using the immunoSEQ multiplex PCR assay. TCRdb holds this immuneACCESS table with in-frame rearrangements only. Some clones are missing; in checked studies, unresolved V genes explain under half, and the rest has no known cause. This sample holds about 120,000 clones; roughly 80% were observed only once. Jointly, the top ten make up 5.5% to 7% of the sample. Input material: peripheral blood. The receptors were gathered from a man in his 70s with acute or convalescent COVID-19.

The rearrangement links TRBV7-9 to TRBJ2-3; TRBD2 matches 8 bases. Trimming removed 2 bases from V and 5 bases from J; junction bases left unmatched: 6. The CDR3 is 15 residues long. Per the germline V gene, CDR1 is SEHNR and CDR2 is FQNEAQ (reference sequence). CDR3 residues: CASSLLAGGGDTQYF. Written as DNA, the CDR3 is TGTGCCAGCAGCTTATTGGCGGGAGGTGGAGATACGCAGTATTTT.

The chain links TRBV5-1 to TRBJ2-7, with D unclear. The CDR3 contains 14 residues. Trimming pared 6 bases from V and 5 bases from J, leaving 18 bases between. The germline gives CDR1 SGHRS, CDR2 YFSETQ. CDR3 in amino acids: CASTQDPGFDEQYF. The CDR3 nucleotides are TGCGCCAGCACCCAAGACCCAGGTTTCGACGAGCAGTACTTC.

The V gene is TRBV6-5, the J gene TRBJ1-2; D not resolved. This CDR3 has 13 amino acids. With 6 bases removed from V and 4 bases from J, the gap between germline ends came to 12 bases. Germline V gene data show CDR1 as MNHEY and CDR2 as SVGAGI. The CDR3 loop is CASSMAGSYGYTF. DNA for the CDR3: TGTGCCAGCAGCATGGCAGGAAGCTATGGCTACACCTTC.

The rearrangement joins TRBV30 to TRBJ1-6; D possibly corresponds to TRBD1 (5 bases). The CDR3 totals 15 residues. Trimming removed 3 bases from V and 4 bases from J, with 13 bases in between. In germline, CDR1 is GTSNPN, CDR2 SVGIG (reference sequence). CDR3 sequence reads: CAWRVSTEYNSPLHF. The CDR3 DNA sequence: TGTGCCTGGAGGGTATCGACAGAGTATAATTCACCCCTCCACTTT. The full variable domain, rest sourced from reference TRBV30 and TRBJ1-6, is SQTIHQWPATLVQPVGSPLSLECTVEGTSNPNLYWYRQAAGRGLQLLFYSVGIGQISSEVPQNLSASRPQDRQFILSSKKLLLSDSGFYLCAWRVSTEYNSPLHFGNGTRLTVT.

The genes are TRBV7-2 and TRBJ1-2; TRBD1 might be the D (5 bases). This CDR3 contains 14 residues. Germline V gives CDR1 SGHTA, CDR2 FQGNSA. V lost 0 bases and J lost 8, with 13 bases in between. CDR3: CASSLAGHPVGYTF. DNA for the CDR3: TGTGCCAGCAGCTTAGCTGGACACCCGGTGGGCTACACCTTC.

This rearrangement joins TRBV27 to TRBJ1-1, with D hard to call. Germline assignment: CDR1 MNHEY and CDR2 SMNVEV (reference sequence). This CDR3 region has 14 residues. The V end was cut by 3 bases, the J end by 4 bases, with 12 bases between. The CDR3 DNA follows: TGTGCCAGCAGTTTGAGGCCCACTACCACTGAAGCTTTCTTT. Encoded protein: CASSLRPTTTEAFF.

CDR3 sequence: CASRERDGGGDQPQHF. The CDR3 DNA is TGTGCCAGTAGGGAGCGGGACGGTGGTGGTGATCAGCCCCAGCATTTT. V is TRBV19 and J is TRBJ1-5, with a weak D call TRBD1 (5 bases). Germline assignment: CDR1 LNHDA and CDR2 SQIVND (reference sequence). The CDR3 consists of 16 residues. The V and J ends lost 6 bases and 5 bases respectively, with 20 bases between them. The full variable domain, in which reference TRBV19 and TRBJ1-5 provide the parts outside the CDR3, is DGGITQSPKYLFRKEGQNVTLSCEQNLNHDAMYWYRQDPGQGLRLIYYSQIVNDFQKGDIAEGYSVSREKKESFPLTVTSAQKNPTAFYLCASRERDGGGDQPQHFGDGTRLSIL.

The rearrangement joins TRBV12-3 or TRBV12-4 to TRBJ2-7; 8 nucleotides agree with TRBD1. Trimming at V came to 5 bases and at J to 9 bases, leaving 9 bases not matched to a gene. The CDR3 consists of 13 residues. CDR3 nucleotide sequence: TGTGCCAGCAGTATCCAGGGGGCGCCGGGGCAGTACTTC. Its protein is CASSIQGAPGQYF.

V is TRBV10-3 and J is TRBJ1-1, with D hard to call. CDR1 is ENHRY, CDR2 SYGVKD, per germline. This CDR3 spans 13 amino acids. Trimming removed 4 bases from V and 7 bases from J, with 13 bases in between. CDR3 region: CAISVGQVNEAFF. The CDR3 nucleotides are TGTGCCATCAGTGTTGGGCAGGTTAATGAAGCTTTCTTT.

The rearrangement uses TRBV14 and TRBJ1-1; 9 positions match TRBD1. Germline V gives CDR1 SGHDN, CDR2 FVKESK. The CDR3 contains 15 residues. V trimming: 0 bases; J trimming: 5 bases; junction bases outside the gene matches: 4. CDR3 coding DNA: TGTGCCAGCAGCCAAGATACAGGGGGCATAACTGAAGCTTTCTTT. Its protein product is CASSQDTGGITEAFF.

This clone was counted between two and nine times. CDR3 sequence (DNA): TGTGCCTGGGGGGGGGCCCCTCCCTCTAGCTCTGGAAACACCATATATTTT. As protein: CAWGGAPPSSSGNTIYF. The chain is built from TRBV30 and TRBJ1-3; tentatively, D is TRBD1 (6 bases). Per the germline V gene, CDR1 is GTSNPN and CDR2 is SVGIG (reference sequence). V was shortened by 5 bases and J by 0 bases, with 20 bases between the two germline ends. The CDR3 is 17 residues long. The full variable domain, rest sourced from reference TRBV30 and TRBJ1-3, is SQTIHQWPATLVQPVGSPLSLECTVEGTSNPNLYWYRQAAGRGLQLLFYSVGIGQISSEVPQNLSASRPQDRQFILSSKKLLLSDSGFYLCAWGGAPPSSSGNTIYFGEGSWLTVV.

V gene TRBV6-6 combines with J gene TRBJ2-4; possible D gene TRBD2, 5 bases. CDR1 is MNHNY and CDR2 is SVGAGI in the germline V gene (reference sequence). The CDR3 spans 14 residues. V was pared by 4 bases and J by 3 bases, with 10 bases between. The CDR3 region is CASSFPEGKNIQYF. The CDR3 bases are TGTGCCAGCAGTTTTCCCGAGGGCAAAAACATTCAGTACTTC.

The chain combines TRBV7-2 with TRBJ1-5; 12 nucleotides match TRBD1. The CDR3 has 15 residues. The ends lost 5 bases at V and 5 bases at J; junction bases unmatched: 4. The germline CDR1 and CDR2 sequences are SGHTA and FQGNSA. Here the CDR3 reads CASSQGQGADQPQHF. CDR3 DNA sequence: TGTGCCAGCAGCCAGGGACAGGGGGCGGATCAGCCCCAGCATTTT.

J is TRBJ1-4 and V is TRBV7-9, with D possibly matching TRBD1 (5 bases). CDR1 is SEHNR and CDR2 is FQNEAQ in the germline V gene (reference sequence). Trimming removed 0 bases from V and 5 bases from J, with 10 bases in between. This CDR3 has 15 amino acids. The DNA for the CDR3 is TGTGCCAGCAGCTTAGCGGCAGGGCGGAATGAAAAACTGTTTTTT. Protein sequence: CASSLAAGRNEKLFF.

V usage is TRBV7-6 and J usage is TRBJ1-3; possibly TRBD1 for D (5 bases). CDR1 SGHVS and CDR2 FNYEAQ come from the germline V gene. The CDR3 is made up of 18 amino acids. V dropped 1 base and J dropped 3 bases, with 19 bases sitting between them. The CDR3 loop is CASSLESHAGLIGNTIYF. CDR3 nucleotides: TGTGCCAGCAGCTTAGAAAGTCATGCAGGGCTAATTGGAAACACCATATATTTT.

The chain recombines TRBV7-2 with TRBJ1-5; D is unresolved. V gave up 5 bases and J gave up 3 bases, with 23 bases separating them. Germline V gene sequence: CDR1 SGHTA, CDR2 FQGNSA. The CDR3 has 18 residues. Here the CDR3 reads CASSANLPGMATNQPQHF. In nucleotides, the CDR3 is TGTGCCAGCAGCGCAAACCTTCCGGGTATGGCGACCAATCAGCCCCAGCATTTT.

Regarding this clone: The junction shows a germline mismatch at one end, possibly a read error. The gene calls are TRBV24-1 and TRBJ2-2; D unclear. The germline gives CDR1 KGHDR, CDR2 SFDVKD. The CDR3 loop spans 17 amino acids. The CDR3 is CTTSDFGFGSNTGELFF. CDR3 DNA: TGTACCACCAGTGATTTTGGTTTCGGGTCAAACACCGGGGAGCTGTTTTTT.

The V call is TRBV7-2, the J call TRBJ2-1; D might be TRBD1 (5 bases). This CDR3 comprises 15 residues. Trimming removed 0 bases at V and 3 bases at J, with 9 bases between. Germline V CDR1 and CDR2: SGHTA, FQGNSA. The CDR3 region is CASSLAGQNYNEQFF. In DNA form, the CDR3 reads TGTGCCAGCAGCTTAGCCGGACAAAACTACAATGAGCAGTTCTTC.

This chain links TRBV11-2 with TRBJ2-7; 12 bases map to TRBD2. Losses at the gene ends were 8 bases for V and 7 bases for J; bases not matched to a gene: 6. The CDR3 is made up of 13 amino acids. Germline values: CDR1 SGHAT, CDR2 FQNNGV. Written as DNA, the CDR3 is TGTGCCAGCCTAGGACTAGCGGGATTAGAGCAGTACTTC. It translates to CASLGLAGLEQYF.

V is TRBV23-1 and J is TRBJ2-2, with D possibly TRBD2 on 6 matching bases. TRBV23-1 counts as an open reading frame of uncertain function. There are 15 residues in the CDR3. V dropped 7 bases and J dropped 7 bases, with 19 bases sitting between them. The CDR3: CASTRGSGSGGELFF. Written as DNA, the CDR3 is TGCGCCAGCACCCGGGGTAGCGGCTCGGGCGGGGAGCTGTTTTTT.

V is TRBV27 and J is TRBJ1-1; tentatively, D is TRBD1 (5 bases). Germline V gives CDR1 MNHEY, CDR2 SMNVEV (reference sequence). The CDR3 extends over 15 amino acids. V lost 2 bases, J lost 0 bases, and 10 bases lay in between. In nucleotides, the CDR3 is TGTGCCAGCAGTTTAGACAGCCTCATGAACACTGAAGCTTTCTTT. Its protein product is CASSLDSLMNTEAFF.

This clone came up once. This chain joins TRBV6-5 and TRBJ2-7, with a tentative D call TRBD1 (6 bases). Trimming left V 2 bases short and J 0 bases short, with 8 bases between. The CDR3 contains 14 residues. Germline V lookup: CDR1 MNHEY, CDR2 SVGAGI. The CDR3 spells CASSYRDISYEQYF. The CDR3 DNA sequence: TGTGCCAGCAGTTACCGGGACATCTCCTACGAGCAGTACTTC.

The chain combines TRBV7-9 with TRBJ2-5; no clear D. The CDR3 runs to 13 residues. From germline, CDR1 is SEHNR and CDR2 FQNEAQ (reference sequence). The V end was cut by 3 bases, the J end by 3 bases, with 8 bases between. The CDR3 here is CASSFSQEETQYF. Written as DNA, the CDR3 is TGTGCCAGCAGCTTCAGCCAGGAAGAGACCCAGTACTTC.

This clone has only one observation. This chain joins TRBV18 and TRBJ1-3; a weak D match, TRBD1 (5 bases). Germline V gene lookup returns CDR1 KGHSH and CDR2 LQKENI. V was clipped by 0 bases and J by 0 bases, with 12 bases between them. This CDR3 has 17 residues. CDR3 residues: CASSPPGLADSGNTIYF. The CDR3 region has the DNA TGTGCCAGCTCACCACCGGGGCTGGCAGACTCTGGAAACACCATATATTTT.

This clone was detected only a few times. The rearrangement uses TRBV5-1 and TRBJ2-7; TRBD1 matches at 11 bases. V shed 2 bases and J 3 bases; nucleotides not matched to a gene: 4. The V gene's germline CDR1 is SGHRS and CDR2 YFSETQ. The CDR3 extends over 15 amino acids. CDR3 in amino acids: CASSFDGTGGYEQYF. The CDR3 DNA reads TGCGCCAGCAGCTTCGATGGGACAGGGGGCTACGAGCAGTACTTC.

This chain links TRBV19 with TRBJ2-1; 13 positions agree with TRBD2. The CDR3 has 18 residues. V lost 10 bases to trimming and J lost 1 base; unmatched junction nucleotides: 13. CDR1 is LNHDA, CDR2 SQIVND, per germline (reference sequence). In DNA, the CDR3 is TGTGCCACAACGAGGGGGACTAGCGGGATAGTTTCCTACAATGAGCAGTTCTTC. Translating gives CATTRGTSGIVSYNEQFF. The entire variable domain, with the rest obtained from reference TRBV19 and TRBJ2-1, is as follows: DGGITQSPKYLFRKEGQNVTLSCEQNLNHDAMYWYRQDPGQGLRLIYYSQIVNDFQKGDIAEGYSVSREKKESFPLTVTSAQKNPTAFYLCATTRGTSGIVSYNEQFFGPGTRLTVL.

The rearrangement uses TRBV7-3 and TRBJ1-6; 8 bases are a match to TRBD1. Germline V gene sequence: CDR1 SGHTA, CDR2 FQGTGA. J gave up 7 bases and V 5 bases, and 10 bases lay outside the gene matches. The CDR3 length is 16 residues. The CDR3 nucleotides are TGTGCCAGCAGCATACGACAGGGGCGGGTCAATTCACCCCTCCACTTT. Translating gives CASSIRQGRVNSPLHF.